This is a list of T cell receptor beta chains from one sample in a study of CD4 T cell repertoires in COVID-19. Sequencing was performed with immunoSEQ multiplex PCR; in TCRdb, only in-frame clones are kept and a portion is missing. The sample records fewer than 100,000 clones, roughly 85% being singletons. The sample here was CD4+ T cells from peripheral blood, taken after recovery from COVID-19. All receptors derive from a human donor who had COVID-19. CDR3s leave out the opening cysteine and the closing phenylalanine or tryptophan. Each record gives: CDR3 length, J gene, V gene, CDR3 protein.

14 | TRBJ2-7 | TRBV11-2 | ASSSGTGDYFYEQY
13 | TRBJ2-1 | TRBV24-1 | ATSDNSGGAGEQF
12 | TRBJ2-2 | TRBV14 | ASSQVRNTGELF
11 | TRBJ2-1 | TRBV7-7 | ASSLGPGNEQF
10 | TRBJ2-7 | TRBV18 | ASSPGPYEQY
12 | TRBJ1-1 | TRBV11-2 | ASSLAGQGRGAF
11 | TRBJ2-7 | TRBV18 | ASSLYRQSEQY
11 | TRBJ1-2 | TRBV2 | ASSGDTVLAMD
13 | TRBJ1-1 | TRBV7-8 | ASSGVWTDNTEAF
14 | TRBJ2-2 | TRBV6-4 | ASKRGAGPNTGELF